The T cell receptor beta chain described here comes from a study of cytomegalovirus exposure and HLA in healthy donors. Regarding the study as a whole: For cytomegalovirus status, the classifier reportedly gave diagnoses with high specificity and sensitivity. Across HLA loci, a later analysis found differing TCR association rates, with DRB1 most and HLA-C fewest.

Germline V CDR1 and CDR2: MNHEY, SMNVEV (reference sequence). The CDR3 has 11 amino acids. With 4 bases removed from V and 9 bases from J, the gap between germline ends came to 7 bases. As concerns this clone: Its antigen is currently unknown.

This PCR relied on a set of 60 Vbeta primers and 13 Jbeta primers. The method was immunoSEQ multiplex PCR; TCRdb's version includes in-frame clones alone and lacks a portion of them. Of 200,000 to 250,000 clones in the sample, approximately 81% are singletons; the top ten hold 1% to 1.5%. Input material: PBMCs. V is TRBV27 and J is TRBJ2-1; possible D gene TRBD2, 6 bases. This TCR was recovered from a human donor in good health. The CDR3 loop reads CASSSGGEQFF. The CDR3 DNA reads as TGTGCCAGCAGTTCCGGGGGTGAGCAGTTCTTC.